These 13 T cell receptor beta chains share one sample of origin, sequenced in a study of cytomegalovirus exposure and HLA in healthy donors. PCR was performed using 60 Vbeta and 13 Jbeta primers. The method was immunoSEQ multiplex PCR; TCRdb's version includes in-frame clones alone and lacks a portion of them. The repertoire has about 190,000 clones, 60% to 85% of them found once; the top ten carry approximately 1.1%. The sample taken for sequencing was PBMCs. The receptors were gathered from a woman in her thirties or forties in good health and CMV-seronegative.

A remark on this clone: A junction boundary mismatches the germline segment, possibly from a read error. V usage is TRBV15 and J usage is TRBJ2-7; the D gene is possibly TRBD1 (5 bases). The germline CDR1 and CDR2 sequences are LNHNV and YYDKDF (reference sequence). This CDR3 has 13 residues. The chain's CDR3 is CATSRDRTYEQYF. CDR3 bases: TGTGCTACCAGCAGAGATAGGACATACGAGCAGTACTTC.

This rearrangement joins TRBV27 to TRBJ1-2; a weak D match, TRBD1 (6 bases). The CDR3 runs to 13 residues. CDR1 MNHEY and CDR2 SMNVEV come from the germline V gene (reference sequence). The V end lost 4 bases, the J end lost 3 bases, and 9 bases lay between the germline ends. CDR3: CASSYTGYYGYTF. The DNA of the CDR3 is TGTGCCAGCAGTTATACAGGGTACTATGGCTACACCTTC.

The V gene is TRBV7-8, the J gene TRBJ1-5, with 11 nucleotides matching TRBD1. CDR3 length: 15 residues. CDR1 is SGHVS and CDR2 is FQNEAQ in the germline V gene. The junction had 2 bases not matched to a gene; V was cut back by 6 bases and J by 1 base. CDR3 amino acids: CASSRDRGSNQPQHF. The CDR3 DNA reads TGTGCCAGCAGTAGGGACAGGGGGAGCAATCAGCCCCAGCATTTT. Variable domain in full (rest from reference TRBV7-8 and TRBJ1-5): GAGVSQSPRYKVAKRGQDVALRCDPISGHVSLFWYQQALGQGPEFLTYFQNEAQLDKSGLPSDRFFAERPEGSVSTLKIQRTQQEDSAVYLCASSRDRGSNQPQHFGDGTRLSIL.

This chain uses TRBV15 with TRBJ1-1; no reliable D call. Germline values: CDR1 LNHNV, CDR2 YYDKDF (reference sequence). V shed 0 bases and J shed 0 bases, with 8 bases lying between them. The CDR3 totals 15 residues. The CDR3: CATSRDRRMNTEAFF. The CDR3 DNA follows: TGTGCCACCAGCAGAGACAGGCGCATGAACACTGAAGCTTTCTTT.

The chain carries TRBV5-1 and TRBJ1-2, with 9 bases that match TRBD1. V lost 3 bases and J lost 6; bases outside the gene matches: 3. The CDR3 spans 13 residues. Germline CDR1 is SGHRS and CDR2 is YFSETQ. CDR3 nucleotides: TGCGCCAGCAGCTGGACAGGGGACGATGGCTACACCTTC. The encoded protein is CASSWTGDDGYTF. The full variable domain, rest sourced from reference TRBV5-1 and TRBJ1-2, is KAGVTQTPRYLIKTRGQQVTLSCSPISGHRSVSWYQQTPGQGLQFLFEYFSETQRNKGNFPGRFSGRQFSNSRSEMNVSTLELGDSALYLCASSWTGDDGYTFGSGTRLTVV.

The chain uses TRBV27 and TRBJ2-7; 10 positions agree with TRBD1. CDR1 and CDR2 (germline): MNHEY, SMNVEV (reference sequence). After removal of 6 bases from V and 2 bases from J, the junction contained 7 bases not matched to a gene. This CDR3 region has 15 residues. The DNA for the CDR3 is TGTGCCAGCAGCCTGAGGACAGGGGGGACCTACGAGCAGTACTTC. The encoded protein is CASSLRTGGTYEQYF.

The V gene is TRBV19, the J gene TRBJ2-2, with TRBD1 identical over 9 bases. The CDR3 is 16 amino acids. The germline gives CDR1 LNHDA, CDR2 SQIVND (reference sequence). With 3 bases clipped from V and 5 bases from J, the junction kept 7 bases outside the gene matches. CDR3 in amino acids: CASSMGRGTGTGELFF. CDR3 in DNA: TGTGCCAGTAGTATGGGTCGGGGGACAGGGACCGGGGAGCTGTTTTTT.

The chain uses TRBV6-4 and TRBJ2-1, with 15 bases identical to TRBD2. V gave up 4 bases and J gave up 8 bases; unmatched junction bases: 3. This CDR3 is 15 amino acids long. CDR1 is MRHNA and CDR2 is SNTAGT in the germline V gene. The CDR3 DNA reads TGTGCCAGCAGTGTAGGACTAGCGGGAGGGGATGAGCAGTTCTTC. It yields the protein CASSVGLAGGDEQFF.

The chain has TRBV19 and TRBJ1-1; perhaps TRBD1 as D (5 bases). Trimming shortened V by 6 bases and J by 4 bases, and 12 bases separated the two germline ends. The CDR3 length is 13 residues. Germline loops: CDR1 LNHDA, CDR2 SQIVND (reference sequence). CDR3 sequence reads: CASRTASGTEAFF. The CDR3 bases are TGTGCCAGTAGGACAGCCAGTGGCACTGAAGCTTTCTTT.

The V call is TRBV9, the J call TRBJ1-2, with 7 nucleotides matching TRBD1. Germline assignment: CDR1 SGDLS and CDR2 YYNGEE. This CDR3 has 17 amino acids. V shed 3 bases, J shed 7 bases, and the junction held 18 bases outside the gene matches. The CDR3 DNA reads as TGTGCCAGCAGCGGTGGGGACAGAAATCTAGTTGACGGTGGCTACACCTTC. Protein product: CASSGGDRNLVDGGYTF.

The genes are TRBV10-3 and TRBJ1-2; maybe TRBD1 (6 bases). CDR1 and CDR2 from the germline V gene are ENHRY and SYGVKD. The CDR3 is made up of 13 amino acids. Trimming took off 4 bases at V and 7 bases at J, with 13 bases between the two ends. The CDR3 spells CAISATGSGGYTF. CDR3 coding DNA: TGTGCCATCAGTGCCACAGGGTCGGGTGGCTACACCTTC.

This chain joins TRBV30 and TRBJ2-3; 7 bases map to TRBD2. Germline V gives CDR1 GTSNPN, CDR2 SVGIG (reference sequence). With 0 bases clipped from V and 4 bases from J, the junction kept 7 bases outside the gene matches. The CDR3 has 15 residues. CDR3 DNA sequence: TGTGCCTGGAGTGTCTTTCCGGGAGGTGCAGATACGCAGTATTTT. Translated, it gives CAWSVFPGGADTQYF.

The genes are TRBV7-8 and TRBJ2-7; TRBD2 agrees at 10 bases. V trimming: 6 bases; J trimming: 6 bases; junction bases outside the gene matches: 8. This CDR3 spans 14 amino acids. Germline V gene lookup returns CDR1 SGHVS and CDR2 FQNEAQ. CDR3 protein: CASRSSGSFFEQYF. CDR3 DNA sequence: TGTGCCAGCAGGTCTAGCGGGAGTTTTTTCGAGCAGTACTTC.